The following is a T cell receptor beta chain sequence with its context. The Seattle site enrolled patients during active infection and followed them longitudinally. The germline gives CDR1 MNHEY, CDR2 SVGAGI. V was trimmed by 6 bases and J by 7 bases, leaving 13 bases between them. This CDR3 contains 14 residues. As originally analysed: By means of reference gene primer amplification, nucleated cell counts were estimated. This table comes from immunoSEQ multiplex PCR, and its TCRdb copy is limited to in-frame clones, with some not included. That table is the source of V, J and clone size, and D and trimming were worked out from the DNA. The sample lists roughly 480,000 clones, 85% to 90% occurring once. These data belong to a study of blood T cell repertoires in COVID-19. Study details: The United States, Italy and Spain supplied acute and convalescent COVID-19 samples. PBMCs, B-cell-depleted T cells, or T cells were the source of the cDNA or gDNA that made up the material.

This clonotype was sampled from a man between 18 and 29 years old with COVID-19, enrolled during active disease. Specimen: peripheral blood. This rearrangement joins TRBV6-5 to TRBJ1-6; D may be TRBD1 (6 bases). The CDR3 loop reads CASRTGTRNSPLHF. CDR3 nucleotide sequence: TGTGCCAGCAGAACCGGGACAAGAAATTCACCCCTCCACTTT.